One T cell receptor beta chain is described in this entry. What it recognizes is unknown. These data are taken from a study of PD-1 blockade in classical Hodgkin lymphoma. Sequenced by immunoSEQ multiplex PCR; TCRdb stores in-frame clones only, minus some. The data contain nearly 100,000 clones, approximately 80% of them singletons. After autologous stem cell transplantation all patients relapsed, and prior brentuximab vedotin exposure differed between cohorts. Study observations and caveats: CD4+ but not CD8+ TCR diversity rose significantly by C4D1. Complete responders' baseline diversity resembled that of newly diagnosed patients. As was reported, newly diagnosed patients showed lower baseline TCR diversity than healthy donors did.

The V and J ends lost 0 bases and 5 bases respectively, with 11 bases between them. This CDR3 contains 15 residues. Per germline, CDR1 LNHNV and CDR2 YYDKDF (reference sequence). The sample in question was peripheral blood mononuclear cells (PBMCs), obtained at baseline. This TCR derives from a human donor with classical Hodgkin lymphoma. J is TRBJ1-5 and V is TRBV15, with a possible D match to TRBD1 (5 bases). Here the CDR3 reads CATSRDRGEHQPQHF. The CDR3 region has the DNA TGTGCCACCAGCAGAGATCGAGGGGAACATCAGCCCCAGCATTTT.